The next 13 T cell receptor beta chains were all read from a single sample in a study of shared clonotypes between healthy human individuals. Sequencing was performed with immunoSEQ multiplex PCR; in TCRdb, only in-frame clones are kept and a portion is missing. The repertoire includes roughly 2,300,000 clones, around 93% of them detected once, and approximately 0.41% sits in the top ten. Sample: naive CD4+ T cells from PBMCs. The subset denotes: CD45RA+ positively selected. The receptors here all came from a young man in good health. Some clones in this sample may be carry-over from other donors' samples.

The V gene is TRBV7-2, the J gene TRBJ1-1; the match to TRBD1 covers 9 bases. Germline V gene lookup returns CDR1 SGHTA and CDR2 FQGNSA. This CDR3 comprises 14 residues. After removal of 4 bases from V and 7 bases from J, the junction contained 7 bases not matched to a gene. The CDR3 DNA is TGTGCCAGCAGCTCCCTGGGACAGGGTGGTGAAGCTTTCTTT. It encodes CASSSLGQGGEAFF.

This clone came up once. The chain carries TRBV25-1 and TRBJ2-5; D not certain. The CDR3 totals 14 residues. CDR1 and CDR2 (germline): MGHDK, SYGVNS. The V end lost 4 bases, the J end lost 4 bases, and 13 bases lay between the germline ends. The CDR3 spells CASSGTVLGETQYF. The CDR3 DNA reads TGTGCCAGCAGTGGCACAGTGCTGGGAGAGACCCAGTACTTC.

The CDR3 reads CASSPPGAGVSPLGAFF. CDR3 sequence (DNA): TGTGCCAGCAGTCCGCCAGGGGCAGGTGTATCGCCTTTGGGAGCTTTCTTT. J is TRBJ1-1 and V is TRBV28; D is possibly TRBD1 (6 bases). The CDR3 is made up of 17 amino acids. CDR1 is MDHEN, CDR2 SYDVKM, per germline. The ends were cut back, 5 bases at V and 10 bases at J, with 29 bases in the middle.

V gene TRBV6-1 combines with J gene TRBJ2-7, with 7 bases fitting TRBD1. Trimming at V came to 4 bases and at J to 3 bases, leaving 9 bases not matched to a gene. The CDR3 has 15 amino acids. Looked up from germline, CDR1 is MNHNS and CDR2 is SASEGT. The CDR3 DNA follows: TGTGCCAGCAGTGTGAGGGGACAGTGGGACTACGAGCAGTACTTC. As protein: CASSVRGQWDYEQYF.

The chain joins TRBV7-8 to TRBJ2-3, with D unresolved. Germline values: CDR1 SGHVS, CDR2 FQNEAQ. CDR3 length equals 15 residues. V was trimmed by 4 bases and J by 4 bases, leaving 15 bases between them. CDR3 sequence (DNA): TGTGCCAGCAGCTCGCAAGCAATGGGGTCAGATACGCAGTATTTT. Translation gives CASSSQAMGSDTQYF.

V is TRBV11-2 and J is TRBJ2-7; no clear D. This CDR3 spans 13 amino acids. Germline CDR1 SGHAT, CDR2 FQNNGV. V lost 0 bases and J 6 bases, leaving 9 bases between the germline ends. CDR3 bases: TGTGCCAGCAGCTTAGATCCACGGGCCGAGCAGTACTTC. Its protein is CASSLDPRAEQYF.

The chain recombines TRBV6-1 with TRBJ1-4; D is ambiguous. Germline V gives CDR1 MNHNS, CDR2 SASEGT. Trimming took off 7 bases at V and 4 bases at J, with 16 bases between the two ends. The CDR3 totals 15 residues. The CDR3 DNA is TGTGCCAGCAACGACAAGGGAAGCCTTAATGAAAAACTGTTTTTT. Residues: CASNDKGSLNEKLFF.

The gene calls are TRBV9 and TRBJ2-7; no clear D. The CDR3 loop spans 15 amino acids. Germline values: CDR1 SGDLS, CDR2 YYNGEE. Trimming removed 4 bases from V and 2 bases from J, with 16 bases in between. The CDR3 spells CASSPTYSEAYEQYF. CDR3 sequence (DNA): TGTGCCAGCAGCCCGACCTACTCTGAGGCCTACGAGCAGTACTTC.

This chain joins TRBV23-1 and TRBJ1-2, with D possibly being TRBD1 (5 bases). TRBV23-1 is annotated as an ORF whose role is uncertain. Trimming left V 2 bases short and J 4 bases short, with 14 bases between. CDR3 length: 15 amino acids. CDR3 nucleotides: TGCGCCAGCAGTCAAGGACAAGAGCCCCTCTATGGCTACACCTTC. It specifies CASSQGQEPLYGYTF.

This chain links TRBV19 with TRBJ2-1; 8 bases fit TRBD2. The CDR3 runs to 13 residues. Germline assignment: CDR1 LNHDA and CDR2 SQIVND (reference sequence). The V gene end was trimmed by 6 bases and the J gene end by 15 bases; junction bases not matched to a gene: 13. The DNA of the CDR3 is TGTGCCAGTAGGGGGACTAGTAGTCGAGGAACGTTCTTC. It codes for CASRGTSSRGTFF.

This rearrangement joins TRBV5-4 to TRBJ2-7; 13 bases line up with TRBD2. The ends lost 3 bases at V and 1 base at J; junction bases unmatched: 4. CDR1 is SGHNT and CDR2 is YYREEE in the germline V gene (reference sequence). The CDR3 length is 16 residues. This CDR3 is CASSSTSGRGSYEQYF. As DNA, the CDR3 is TGTGCCAGCAGCTCAACTAGCGGGAGGGGTTCCTACGAGCAGTACTTC.

DNA of the CDR3: TGTGCCAGCAGCTTAGGCGGTCGTCTCCAAGAGACCCAGTACTTC. Translated: CASSLGGRLQETQYF. J is TRBJ2-5 and V is TRBV13; D is ambiguous. Trimming stripped 0 bases from V and 1 base from J, with 9 bases between. Germline V CDR1 and CDR2: PRHDT, FYEKMQ (reference sequence). This CDR3 spans 15 amino acids.

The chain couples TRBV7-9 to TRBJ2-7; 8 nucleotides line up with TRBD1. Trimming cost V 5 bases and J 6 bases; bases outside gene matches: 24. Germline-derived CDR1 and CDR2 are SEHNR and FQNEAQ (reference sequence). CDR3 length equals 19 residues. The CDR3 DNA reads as TGTGCCAGCAGCCACACCAGGGGGCAAAAAGGTCTAACGTCTCGCGAGCAGTACTTC. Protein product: CASSHTRGQKGLTSREQYF.